Shown below are 3 T cell receptor beta chains from a single sample sequenced in a study of vaccination effects on CD4 cells after COVID-19. Assay: immunoSEQ multiplex PCR; the TCRdb copy retains only in-frame clones and omits some. The table includes about 8,900 clones, around four fifths detected once. Isolation of CD4+ T cells took place after less than 12 days of culture. Subjects were given two BNT162b2 or mRNA-1273 vaccine doses. Their specific antigens are unknown. The sequencing here drew on CD4+ T cells from PBMCs cultured without peptide, taken after COVID-19 vaccination. The receptors derive from a human donor who received a COVID-19 vaccine.

In this sample, this clone turned up once. V usage is TRBV2 and J usage is TRBJ1-2; perhaps TRBD1 as D (6 bases). CDR3 length equals 15 residues. Per germline, CDR1 SNHLY and CDR2 FYNNEI. With 3 bases removed from V and 6 bases from J, the gap between germline ends came to 17 bases. CDR3 protein: CASSDRVGGPNGYTF. DNA of the CDR3: TGTGCCAGCAGTGACCGGGTTGGGGGCCCAAATGGCTACACCTTC.

This rearrangement joins TRBV12-3 or TRBV12-4 to TRBJ2-7; D is tentatively TRBD1 or TRBD2 (5 bases each). V was shortened by 2 bases and J by 7 bases, with 12 bases between the two germline ends. The CDR3 sequence is 13 residues long. The CDR3 bases are TGTGCCAGCAGTTTAAACAGGTGGAGGGAGCAGTACTTC. Its translation: CASSLNRWREQYF.

Only one count was recorded for this clone. The chain recombines TRBV5-1 with TRBJ2-7; no reliable D call. Germline values: CDR1 SGHRS, CDR2 YFSETQ. The ends were cut back, 3 bases at V and 6 bases at J, with 13 bases in the middle. This CDR3 comprises 13 residues. The CDR3 here is CASSWGSGVEQYF. The CDR3 nucleotides are TGCGCCAGCAGCTGGGGATCTGGGGTCGAGCAGTACTTC.